The 15 T cell receptor beta chains listed next were all sequenced from one sample in a study of shared clonotypes between healthy human individuals. The method was immunoSEQ multiplex PCR; TCRdb's version includes in-frame clones alone and lacks a portion of them. The sample consists of approximately 99,000 clones, 68% of them appearing once. Sequencing was carried out using memory CD8+ T cells sorted from blood. Subset reported: CD45RO+ cells pooled with CCR7-negative TemRA cells. These receptors all stem from a woman in her 30s in good health.

This clone was counted ten times or more. This chain uses TRBV27 with TRBJ1-1, with TRBD1 identical over 8 bases. The CDR3 loop spans 13 amino acids. V shed 5 bases, J shed 7 bases, and the junction held 6 bases outside the gene matches. The germline CDR1 and CDR2 sequences are MNHEY and SMNVEV (reference sequence). CDR3 loop: CASSPRGPNEAFF. CDR3 nucleotides: TGTGCCAGCAGTCCCAGGGGGCCGAATGAAGCTTTCTTT.

The chain is built from TRBV18 and TRBJ2-7; D call uncertain. The germline gives CDR1 KGHSH, CDR2 LQKENI. V lost 3 bases to trimming and J lost 6 bases, with 12 bases between them. CDR3 length: 13 amino acids. The DNA for the CDR3 is TGTGCCAGCTCACCGGGAACAGTGGCCGAGCAGTACTTC. Residues: CASSPGTVAEQYF.

The V gene is TRBV7-9, the J gene TRBJ1-1; D gene ambiguous. CDR3 length equals 16 residues. V lost 1 base to trimming and J lost 3 bases, with 15 bases between them. Germline values: CDR1 SEHNR, CDR2 FQNEAQ (reference sequence). CDR3 bases: TGTGCCAGCAGCTTAGTATCAGCGCCATGGGACACTGAAGCTTTCTTT. Encoded protein: CASSLVSAPWDTEAFF.

This clone was seen a single time. The chain uses TRBV4-1 and TRBJ2-2; 7 bases are shared with TRBD2. Germline V gives CDR1 MGHRA, CDR2 YSYEKL. This CDR3 has 18 residues. Losses at the gene ends were 0 bases for V and 6 bases for J; bases not matched to a gene: 13. CDR3: CASSQDDSAGTRSGELFF. The CDR3 coding sequence is TGCGCCAGCAGCCAAGACGATTCAGCGGGAACCCGATCCGGGGAGCTGTTTTTT.

The V and J genes are TRBV6-5 and TRBJ1-2, with D perhaps TRBD1 (6 bases). The V gene's germline CDR1 is MNHEY and CDR2 SVGAGI. The CDR3 has 14 residues. Trimming pared 0 bases from V and 3 bases from J, leaving 8 bases between. The CDR3 DNA sequence: TGTGCCAGCAGTTACTCGACAGGAGACTATGGCTACACCTTC. Its translation: CASSYSTGDYGYTF.

This chain joins TRBV19 and TRBJ2-7; D gene uncertain. Per the germline V gene, CDR1 is LNHDA and CDR2 is SQIVND (reference sequence). The CDR3 extends over 12 amino acids. V lost 8 bases and J 0 bases, leaving 8 bases between the germline ends. This CDR3 is CASLGSSYEQYF. CDR3 sequence (DNA): TGTGCCAGTTTGGGCAGCTCCTACGAGCAGTACTTC.

The chain carries TRBV6-6 and TRBJ1-1; D is uncertain. The germline CDR1 and CDR2 sequences are MNHNY and SVGAGI (reference sequence). V lost 0 bases and J lost 0, with 5 bases in between. This CDR3 spans 14 amino acids. For the CDR3, the DNA is TGTGCCAGCAGTTACTCGAACGTGAACACTGAAGCTTTCTTT. Amino acids: CASSYSNVNTEAFF.

The V call is TRBV5-6, the J call TRBJ1-4; D is ambiguous. Germline lookup yields CDR1 SGHDT and CDR2 YYEEEE. The CDR3 contains 12 residues. Deletions cut 4 bases from V and 3 bases from J, with 4 bases between. The CDR3 spells CASSGPNEKLFF. CDR3 nucleotide sequence: TGTGCCAGCAGCGGACCTAATGAAAAACTGTTTTTT.

The chain uses TRBV6-6 and TRBJ1-1, with 7 bases identical to TRBD1. V trimming: 6 bases; J trimming: 2 bases; junction bases outside the gene matches: 6. Germline CDR1 reads MNHNY; CDR2 reads SVGAGI (reference sequence). The CDR3 runs to 14 residues. The CDR3 loop reads CASRSGGANTEAFF. The CDR3 coding sequence is TGTGCCAGCAGGTCAGGGGGTGCCAACACTGAAGCTTTCTTT.

This clone occurred a few times. The chain carries TRBV25-1 and TRBJ2-3; D may correspond to TRBD1 or TRBD2 (5 bases each). CDR1 MGHDK and CDR2 SYGVNS come from the germline V gene. The CDR3 is 14 amino acids. V was cut by 6 bases and J by 0 bases, with 10 bases left in between. The CDR3 DNA reads TGTGCCAGCAGCCGCGAGGGGAGCACAGATACGCAGTATTTT. Its translation is CASSREGSTDTQYF.

This clone was seen only a few times. The gene calls are TRBV7-9 and TRBJ1-6, with TRBD1 identical over 8 bases. The length of the CDR3 is 16 residues. Unmatched junction bases numbered 11, after V lost 6 bases and J lost 7 bases. The V gene's germline CDR1 is SEHNR and CDR2 FQNEAQ (reference sequence). The CDR3 nucleotides are TGTGCCAGCAGGTCCGGTGGACAGGGTTGGAATTCACCCCTCCACTTT. Translating gives CASRSGGQGWNSPLHF.

The chain couples TRBV25-1 to TRBJ2-3; TRBD2 agrees at 10 bases. V gave up 2 bases and J gave up 5 bases; unmatched junction bases: 13. This CDR3 has 18 residues. Germline V lookup: CDR1 MGHDK, CDR2 SYGVNS. The CDR3 region is CASSEDGPLAGKLDTQYF. CDR3 sequence (DNA): TGTGCCAGCAGTGAAGATGGGCCACTAGCGGGAAAGTTAGATACGCAGTATTTT.

This clone was picked up one time. The chain carries TRBV9 and TRBJ2-7; D is unclear. The germline CDR1 and CDR2 sequences are SGDLS and YYNGEE. V lost 0 bases, J lost 4 bases, and 11 bases lay in between. The CDR3 contains 14 residues. The DNA of the CDR3 is TGTGCCAGCAGCGTAGGAGGTGGAGTATACGAGCAGTACTTC. Translated: CASSVGGGVYEQYF.

The genes are TRBV5-4 and TRBJ2-7, with D perhaps matching TRBD1 or TRBD2 (5 bases each). CDR3 size: 15 residues. Germline V lookup: CDR1 SGHNT, CDR2 YYREEE (reference sequence). Trimming took 0 bases from V and 7 from J, leaving 17 bases between them. CDR3 coding DNA: TGTGCCAGCAGCTTGGTAGGTGGGGGAGAAGGAGAGCAGTACTTC. This encodes CASSLVGGGEGEQYF.

V is TRBV19 and J is TRBJ1-5, with D uncertain. The CDR3 contains 13 residues. The germline V gene has CDR1 LNHDA and CDR2 SQIVND (reference sequence). V was shortened by 5 bases and J by 7 bases, with 12 bases between the two germline ends. CDR3 in DNA: TGTGCCAGTAGTCTGAGCATCGACCAGCCCCAGCATTTT. The encoded protein is CASSLSIDQPQHF.